Below, 22 T cell receptor beta chains from the same sample are listed, as sequenced in a study of CD8 T cells in ankylosing spondylitis. Overall study results and limits: Ankylosing spondylitis blood appeared to be characterized by a TCR beta motif of 7 to 9 highly homologous variants.

TCRdb itself ran the 5' RACE reads through MiXCR, one entry per CDR3 protein. The sample has fewer than 450,000 distinct CDR3 sequences; under 20% are singletons. No cognate antigen is known for these TCRs. The sequenced sample was blood, either unsorted or a sorted T cell fraction (not recorded which). Receptors were obtained from a male donor with ankylosing spondylitis.

In DNA, the CDR3 is TGTGCCAGCAGTGGTGCACGTACCCACAATGAGCAGTTCTTC. Residues: CASSGARTHNEQFF. The chain links TRBV2 to TRBJ2-1; D unresolved. The germline gives CDR1 SNHLY, CDR2 FYNNEI. V lost 4 bases, J lost 5 bases, and 12 bases lay in between. The CDR3 runs 14 residues.

In its sample, this clonotype was seen a few times. This chain connects TRBV10-2 to TRBJ2-7, with 8 bases lining up with TRBD1. CDR3 size: 13 residues. Unmatched junction bases numbered 5, after V lost 4 bases and J lost 6 bases. From germline, CDR1 is WSHSY and CDR2 SAAADI. The CDR3 DNA reads TGCGCCAGCAGTGCGGCAGGGGGCGTCGAGCAGTACTTC. It encodes CASSAAGGVEQYF.

This clonotype was recorded at least ten times. The chain couples TRBV20-1 to TRBJ1-5; D perhaps matches TRBD1 (5 bases). This CDR3 spans 13 amino acids. V was trimmed by 3 bases and J by 1 base, leaving 7 bases between them. Germline V gene sequence: CDR1 DFQATT, CDR2 SNEGSKA (reference sequence). The CDR3: CSASSGSNQPQHF. The DNA for the CDR3 is TGCAGTGCTAGTTCAGGGAGCAATCAGCCCCAGCATTTT.

This clonotype was observed a few times. DNA for the CDR3: TGTGCCAGCATGACAGGGATTTCGACCTACAATGAGCAGTTCTTC. Translating gives CASMTGISTYNEQFF. This chain connects TRBV2 to TRBJ2-1; 7 bases line up with TRBD1. This CDR3 spans 15 amino acids. After removal of 7 bases from V and 2 bases from J, the junction contained 8 bases not matched to a gene. The V gene's germline CDR1 is SNHLY and CDR2 FYNNEI.

This clonotype has only a few counts. The chain combines TRBV10-3 with TRBJ1-4, with 8 bases lining up with TRBD1. The germline V gene encodes CDR1 ENHRY and CDR2 SYGVKD. The junction had 8 bases not matched to a gene; V was cut back by 10 bases and J by 7 bases. The CDR3 has 13 amino acids. The CDR3 DNA sequence: TGTGCCACCGCCCCAGGGGGCCGTGAAAAACTGTTTTTT. It yields the protein CATAPGGREKLFF.

In this sample, this clonotype turned up many times. The chain joins TRBV12-3 or TRBV12-4 to TRBJ1-5; tentatively, D is TRBD1 (5 bases). V was cut by 5 bases and J by 1 base, with 9 bases left in between. CDR3 length: 14 amino acids. CDR3 amino acids: CASSRGRSNQPQHF. The DNA for the CDR3 is TGTGCCAGCAGTCGGGGACGGAGCAATCAGCCCCAGCATTTT.

This clonotype was detected many times. The rearrangement joins TRBV10-3 to TRBJ2-2; D uncertain. Germline V gene lookup returns CDR1 ENHRY and CDR2 SYGVKD. The germline V and J ends were trimmed by 6 bases and 3 bases, with 5 bases remaining between them. The CDR3 is 12 amino acids. The CDR3 DNA reads as TGTGCCATCAGCCCCGACACCGGGGAGCTGTTTTTT. It codes for CAISPDTGELFF.

V is TRBV20-1 and J is TRBJ2-3, with 7 bases matching TRBD1. The V gene end was trimmed by 3 bases and the J gene end by 6 bases; junction bases not matched to a gene: 3. From germline, CDR1 is DFQATT and CDR2 SNEGSKA (reference sequence). The CDR3 is 12 residues long. In nucleotides, the CDR3 is TGCAGTGCTAGTTTAGGGGGCGATACGCAGTATTTT. Its protein product is CSASLGGDTQYF.

This clonotype was seen only a few times. This chain uses TRBV13 with TRBJ2-2; no firm D call. Germline V gene lookup returns CDR1 PRHDT and CDR2 FYEKMQ (reference sequence). V lost 6 bases to trimming and J lost 7 bases, with 6 bases between them. The CDR3 loop spans 11 amino acids. CDR3 bases: TGTGCCAGCAGGGACGACGGGGAGCTGTTTTTT. This encodes CASRDDGELFF.

The chain couples TRBV24-1 to TRBJ2-2; the match to TRBD2 covers 11 bases. The germline CDR1 and CDR2 sequences are KGHDR and SFDVKD. This CDR3 comprises 19 residues. The junction had 7 bases not matched to a gene; V was cut back by 0 bases and J by 2 bases. The CDR3 reads CATSDLRTGTSGNTGELFF. The CDR3 DNA reads TGTGCCACCAGTGATTTGCGAACCGGGACTAGCGGAAACACCGGGGAGCTGTTTTTT.

This clonotype appeared a few times. The CDR3 here is CSARAGAQETQYF. The CDR3 DNA reads as TGCAGTGCGCGCGCGGGGGCCCAAGAGACCCAGTACTTC. V usage is TRBV20-1 and J usage is TRBJ2-5; D may be TRBD2 (7 bases). Germline loops: CDR1 DFQATT, CDR2 SNEGSKA (reference sequence). The CDR3 is made up of 13 amino acids. Trimming cost V 6 bases and J 1 base, with 12 bases left between them.

The chain carries TRBV7-9 and TRBJ2-1; D is perhaps TRBD2 (6 bases). V lost 1 base to trimming and J lost 6 bases, with 13 bases between them. This CDR3 has 15 amino acids. The germline gives CDR1 SEHNR, CDR2 FQNEAQ (reference sequence). The CDR3 DNA sequence: TGTGCCAGCAGCTTAGTCGGGGGTTTGGTCAATGAGCAGTTCTTC. As protein: CASSLVGGLVNEQFF.

This clonotype was seen many times. The junction departs from germline at one end; a sequencing error may be responsible. The chain uses TRBV7-9 and TRBJ2-1; 7 positions agree with TRBD2. The CDR3 covers 15 residues. Germline values: CDR1 SEHNR, CDR2 FQNEAQ (reference sequence). The CDR3 DNA sequence: TGTGCCAGCAGTTTAGGGGCGGGAGCCTACAATGAGCAGTTCTTC. Protein sequence: CASSLGAGAYNEQFF.

This clonotype was detected many times. The J gene is TRBJ1-5, the V gene TRBV2; D is perhaps TRBD1 (5 bases). This CDR3 has 14 amino acids. Trimming removed 5 bases at V and 3 bases at J, with 11 bases between. In germline, CDR1 is SNHLY, CDR2 FYNNEI. In DNA form, the CDR3 reads TGTGCCAGCAGTAATGCAGGGCCCAATCAGCCCCAGCATTTT. Translated: CASSNAGPNQPQHF.

This sequence joins TRBV28 and TRBJ1-2; D not resolved. Germline V gives CDR1 MDHEN, CDR2 SYDVKM. This CDR3 has 14 residues. Trimming removed 2 bases from V and 5 bases from J, with 12 bases in between. The CDR3 spells CASSLTRRAYGYTF. The CDR3 region has the DNA TGTGCCAGCAGTTTAACGCGGAGGGCTTATGGCTACACCTTC.

The chain carries TRBV6-1 and TRBJ2-5; a possible D gene is TRBD2 (5 bases). There are 13 residues in the CDR3. Germline V CDR1 and CDR2: MNHNS, SASEGT. Trimming left V 10 bases short and J 5 bases short, with 17 bases between. CDR3 bases: TGTGCCACCTCTCGGGGTTCTGTGGAGACCCAGTACTTC. Its translation: CATSRGSVETQYF.

The J gene is TRBJ1-1, the V gene TRBV29-1, with 7 bases matching TRBD1. This CDR3 is built from 14 residues. Germline V gene sequence: CDR1 SQVTM, CDR2 ANQGSEA. V was clipped by 2 bases and J by 6 bases; unmatched bases: 9. The CDR3 is CSVEPSGGRAEAFF. As DNA, the CDR3 is TGCAGCGTTGAACCCTCAGGGGGGCGGGCTGAAGCTTTCTTT.

The chain links TRBV29-1 to TRBJ1-1; tentative D call: TRBD1 (5 bases). V lost 7 bases to trimming and J lost 1 base, with 19 bases between them. This CDR3 has 15 residues. Germline-derived CDR1 and CDR2 are SQVTM and ANQGSEA. Written as DNA, the CDR3 is TGCAGCGGGGTCGGGGGGATCTTCTCGAACACTGAAGCTTTCTTT. Protein sequence: CSGVGGIFSNTEAFF.

This clonotype has a handful of counts. The chain combines TRBV12-3 or TRBV12-4 with TRBJ2-2; 8 bases are shared with TRBD2. The CDR3 totals 14 residues. V shed 6 bases, J shed 13 bases, and the junction held 13 bases outside the gene matches. The CDR3 protein is CASSRQRERKGLFF. The CDR3 DNA reads as TGTGCCAGCAGCAGACAGCGGGAGAGGAAGGGGCTGTTTTTT.

The rearrangement joins TRBV6-1 to TRBJ1-1; D not resolved. V lost 5 bases and J 10 bases, leaving 17 bases between the germline ends. The CDR3 contains 13 residues. Germline V gene data show CDR1 as MNHNS and CDR2 as SASEGT. The CDR3 nucleotides read TGTGCCAGCAGTCCAGGAGTCTCACTAGGAGCTTTCTTT. Translating gives CASSPGVSLGAFF.

This clonotype was counted many times. V and J are TRBV10-3 and TRBJ2-1; the match to TRBD1 covers 9 bases. V was clipped by 10 bases and J by 6 bases; unmatched bases: 7. The germline gives CDR1 ENHRY, CDR2 SYGVKD. The CDR3 spans 13 residues. The CDR3: CASNRGLINEQFF. DNA of the CDR3: TGTGCCAGCAACAGGGGGCTAATCAATGAGCAGTTCTTC.

This clonotype was seen a handful of times. The rearrangement joins TRBV9 to TRBJ2-5, with 10 bases fitting TRBD2. Germline V gene sequence: CDR1 SGDLS, CDR2 YYNGEE. The ends lost 3 bases at V and 1 base at J; junction bases unmatched: 9. CDR3 length: 17 amino acids. CDR3 nucleotide sequence: TGTGCCAGCAGCGCGGGGGCTAGCGGGGGAATCCAAGAGACCCAGTACTTC. Its translation: CASSAGASGGIQETQYF.